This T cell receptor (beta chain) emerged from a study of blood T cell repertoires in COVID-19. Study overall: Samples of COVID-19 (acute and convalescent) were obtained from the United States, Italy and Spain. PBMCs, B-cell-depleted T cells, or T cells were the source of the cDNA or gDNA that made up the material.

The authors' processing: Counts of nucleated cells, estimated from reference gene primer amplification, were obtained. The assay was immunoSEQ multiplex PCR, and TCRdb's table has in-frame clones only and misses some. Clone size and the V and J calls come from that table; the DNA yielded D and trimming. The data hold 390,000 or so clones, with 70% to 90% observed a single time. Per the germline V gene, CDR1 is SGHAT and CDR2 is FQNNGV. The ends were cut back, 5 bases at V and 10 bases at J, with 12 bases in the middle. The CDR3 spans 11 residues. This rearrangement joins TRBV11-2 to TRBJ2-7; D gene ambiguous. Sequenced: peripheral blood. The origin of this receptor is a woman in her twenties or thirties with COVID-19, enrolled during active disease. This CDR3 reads CASSPGTVQYF. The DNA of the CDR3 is TGTGCCAGCAGCCCTGGTACGGTACAGTACTTC.